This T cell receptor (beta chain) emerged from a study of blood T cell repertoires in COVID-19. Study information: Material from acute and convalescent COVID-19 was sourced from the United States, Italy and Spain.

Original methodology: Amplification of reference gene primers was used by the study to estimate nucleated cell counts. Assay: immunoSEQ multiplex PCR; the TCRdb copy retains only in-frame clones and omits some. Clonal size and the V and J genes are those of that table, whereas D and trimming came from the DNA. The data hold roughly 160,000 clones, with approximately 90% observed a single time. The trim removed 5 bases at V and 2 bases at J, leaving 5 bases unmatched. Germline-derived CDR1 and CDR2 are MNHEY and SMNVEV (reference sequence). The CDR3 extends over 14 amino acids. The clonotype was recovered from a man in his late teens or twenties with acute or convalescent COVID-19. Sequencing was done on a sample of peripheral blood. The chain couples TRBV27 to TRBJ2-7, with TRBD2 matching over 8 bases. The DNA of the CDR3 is TGTGCCAGCAGTCCGATAGCGGGGACCTACGAGCAGTACTTC. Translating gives CASSPIAGTYEQYF.